Listed here are 6 T cell receptor beta chains from one sample, sequenced in a study of post-analysis software for immune sequencing data. Study findings and constraints: About five TRBV segments, including TRBV5-6, TRBV5-1 and TRBV20-1, were more frequent in patients than controls.

The TCR beta cDNA libraries contained unique molecular identifiers. TCRdb analysed the PCR reads with MiXCR anew, one entry per CDR3 protein. The table has 250,000 to 300,000 distinct CDR3 sequences, 36% seen once. The antigens for these receptors are not known. Sample: blood. The receptors shown here come from a girl between 10 and 17 years old with multiple sclerosis.

The table lists this clonotype with a count of one. This sequence joins TRBV25-1 and TRBJ2-7; perhaps D is TRBD1 or TRBD2 (5 bases each). CDR1 is MGHDK, CDR2 SYGVNS, per germline. The germline V and J ends were trimmed by 0 bases and 9 bases, with 9 bases remaining between them. The CDR3 is 12 residues long. DNA of the CDR3: TGTGCCAGCAGTGAATATGGGGGATCGCAGTACTTC. This codes for CASSEYGGSQYF.

The chain joins TRBV6-6 to TRBJ1-5; D gene unclear. CDR3 length: 12 amino acids. Trimming left V 2 bases short and J 5 bases short, with 4 bases between. Germline CDR1 is MNHNY and CDR2 is SVGAGI (reference sequence). Here the CDR3 reads CASSYGDQPQHF. CDR3 DNA: TGTGCCAGCAGTTACGGGGATCAGCCCCAGCATTTT.

This clonotype was seen ten or more times. The V and J genes are TRBV25-1 and TRBJ2-6; D tentatively fits TRBD1 or TRBD2 (5 bases each). The length of the CDR3 is 16 residues. Germline CDR1 and CDR2: MGHDK and SYGVNS. V lost 6 bases and J lost 2, with 14 bases in between. Written as DNA, the CDR3 is TGTGCCAGCAGGAGGGGCGTAGGGACTGGGGCCAACGTCCTGACTTTC. Its translation: CASRRGVGTGANVLTF.

This CDR3 is CSANPGTSKSTDTQYF. In DNA, the CDR3 is TGCAGTGCTAACCCCGGGACTAGCAAAAGCACAGATACGCAGTATTTT. The V gene is TRBV20-1, the J gene TRBJ2-3; 9 positions agree with TRBD2. The J segment lost 0 bases and the V segment lost 4 bases, leaving 8 bases of the junction unmatched. CDR3 length: 16 residues. In germline, CDR1 is DFQATT, CDR2 SNEGSKA (reference sequence).

The table lists this clonotype with many counts. The chain combines TRBV11-2 with TRBJ2-1; TRBD2 aligns across 16 bases. The junction had 16 bases not matched to a gene; V was cut back by 5 bases and J by 6 bases. In germline, CDR1 is SGHAT, CDR2 FQNNGV. The CDR3 covers 20 residues. For the CDR3, the DNA is TGTGCCAGCAGCCTGGGACTAGCGGGAGGGCTAAGTATACTCCTCAATGAGCAGTTCTTC. Translating gives CASSLGLAGGLSILLNEQFF.

In regard to this clonotype: A much larger clone differs from this one at a single base, so this may be a read error. The J gene is TRBJ2-1, the V gene TRBV9; the D is unclear. V was cut by 4 bases and J by 9 bases, with 11 bases left in between. Per germline, CDR1 SGDLS and CDR2 YYNGEE. The CDR3 runs 12 residues. CDR3 DNA sequence: TGTGCCAGCAGCTCTGGCAGGAGTGAGCAGTTCTTC. Translated: CASSSGRSEQFF.